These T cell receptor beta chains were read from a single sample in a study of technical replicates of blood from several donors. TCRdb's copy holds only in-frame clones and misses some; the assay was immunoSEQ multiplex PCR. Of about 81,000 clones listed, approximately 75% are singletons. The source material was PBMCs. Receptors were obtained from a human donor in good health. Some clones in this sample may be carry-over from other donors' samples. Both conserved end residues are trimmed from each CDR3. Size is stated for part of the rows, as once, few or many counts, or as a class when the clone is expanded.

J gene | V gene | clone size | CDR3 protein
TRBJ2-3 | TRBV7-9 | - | ASSPSTRDTQY
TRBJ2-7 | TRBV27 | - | ASSRRVSGSYEQY
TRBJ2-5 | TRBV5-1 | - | ASSLGPSEETQY
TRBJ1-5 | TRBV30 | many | ASSDTENQPQH
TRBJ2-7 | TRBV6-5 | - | ASSRTGAVEQY
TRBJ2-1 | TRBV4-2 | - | ASSLYNEQF
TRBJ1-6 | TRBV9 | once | ASSVYRNVDSPFH
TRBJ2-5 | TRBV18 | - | ASSPGLAGAEETQY
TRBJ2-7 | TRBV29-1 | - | SASGGQGTYEQY
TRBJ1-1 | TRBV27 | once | ASSPLGRLMNTEAF
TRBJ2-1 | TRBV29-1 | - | SVVTGSGNEQF
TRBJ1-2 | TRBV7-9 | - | ASSFGQGTEGYT
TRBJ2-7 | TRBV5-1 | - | ASRDDGLAYEQY
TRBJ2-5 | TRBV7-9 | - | ASSLQGGIETQY
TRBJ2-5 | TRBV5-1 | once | ASSARVETQY
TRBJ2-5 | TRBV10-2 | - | ATGLAGKQETQY
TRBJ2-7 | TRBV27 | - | ASSRMEMLRDSHYEQY